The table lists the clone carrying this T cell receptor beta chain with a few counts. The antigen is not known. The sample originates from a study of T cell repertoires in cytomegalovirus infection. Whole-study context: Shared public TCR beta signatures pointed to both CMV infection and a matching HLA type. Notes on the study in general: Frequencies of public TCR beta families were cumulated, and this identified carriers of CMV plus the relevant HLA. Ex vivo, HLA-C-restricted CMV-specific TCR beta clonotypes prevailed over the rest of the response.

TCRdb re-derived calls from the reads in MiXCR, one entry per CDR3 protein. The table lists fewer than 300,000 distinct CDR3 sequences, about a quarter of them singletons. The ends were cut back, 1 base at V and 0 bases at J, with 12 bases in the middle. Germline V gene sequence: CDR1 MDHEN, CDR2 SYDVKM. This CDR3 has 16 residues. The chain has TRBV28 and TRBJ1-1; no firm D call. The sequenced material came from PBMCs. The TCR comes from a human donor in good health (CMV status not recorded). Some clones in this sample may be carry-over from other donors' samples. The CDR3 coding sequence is TGTGCCAGCAGTTTATCCCTCCCGGGAATGAACACTGAAGCTTTCTTT. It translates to CASSLSLPGMNTEAFF. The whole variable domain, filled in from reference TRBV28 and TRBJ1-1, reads DVKVTQSSRYLVKRTGEKVFLECVQDMDHENMFWYRQDPGLGLRLIYFSYDVKMKEKGDIPEGYSVSREKKERFSLILESASTNQTSMYLCASSLSLPGMNTEAFFGQGTRLTVV.